Following are 11 T cell receptor beta chains from one sample sequenced in a study of cytomegalovirus exposure and HLA in healthy donors. PCR was performed using 60 Vbeta and 13 Jbeta primers. Measured with immunoSEQ multiplex PCR; TCRdb has only the in-frame clones, and not every one. In the table there are 150,000 or so clones, about 80% of which are singletons. The sample comprised PBMCs. The origin of the receptors is a woman in her forties in good health and CMV-seronegative.

J is TRBJ2-7 and V is TRBV27; TRBD1 matches at 8 bases. V shed 4 bases and J 3 bases; nucleotides not matched to a gene: 2. This CDR3 spans 13 amino acids. Germline V lookup: CDR1 MNHEY, CDR2 SMNVEV (reference sequence). The CDR3 here is CASSSGQGYEQYF. CDR3 nucleotide sequence: TGTGCCAGCAGTTCCGGACAGGGCTACGAGCAGTACTTC.

This sequence joins TRBV6-5 and TRBJ1-2, with 7 bases identical to TRBD1. Germline CDR1 MNHEY, CDR2 SVGAGI. V was pared by 6 bases and J by 4 bases, with 11 bases of the junction left unmatched. The CDR3 has 15 amino acids. CDR3 sequence (DNA): TGTGCCAGCAGGCCGGGACAGCCATTTTCCTATGGCTACACCTTC. Amino acid sequence: CASRPGQPFSYGYTF.

The chain has TRBV15 and TRBJ1-3; D perhaps matches TRBD1 (5 bases). Trimming removed 0 bases at V and 0 bases at J, with 9 bases between. Germline V gene data show CDR1 as LNHNV and CDR2 as YYDKDF (reference sequence). The CDR3 has 16 amino acids. The CDR3 DNA reads TGTGCCACCAGCAGAGATCTTCAGGGCTCTGGAAACACCATATATTTT. Encoded protein: CATSRDLQGSGNTIYF.

The rearrangement uses TRBV11-2 and TRBJ2-1; D is perhaps TRBD2 (6 bases). Per germline, CDR1 SGHAT and CDR2 FQNNGV. Trimming removed 1 base from V and 8 bases from J, with 15 bases in between. The CDR3 has 15 residues. CDR3 bases: TGTGCCAGCAGCTTAGGGAGGGGTGGAATCTATGAGCAGTTCTTC. Amino acids: CASSLGRGGIYEQFF.

Concerning this clone: The same CDR3 is also encoded by other DNA sequences in this sample. The rearrangement uses TRBV7-9 and TRBJ1-4; TRBD1 aligns across 7 bases. The CDR3 contains 14 residues. Trimming took 5 bases from V and 4 from J; bases not matched to a gene: 4. CDR1 is SEHNR, CDR2 FQNEAQ, per germline (reference sequence). CDR3 residues: CASSIGQDNEKLFF. DNA for the CDR3: TGTGCCAGCAGCATCGGACAGGATAATGAAAAACTGTTTTTT. Full variable domain (missing parts from reference TRBV7-9 and TRBJ1-4): DTGVSQNPRHKITKRGQNVTFRCDPISEHNRLYWYRQTLGQGPEFLTYFQNEAQLEKSRLLSDRFSAERPKGSFSTLEIQRTEQGDSAMYLCASSIGQDNEKLFFGSGTQLSVL.

The chain is built from TRBV7-6 and TRBJ1-6, with D possibly TRBD1 on 5 matching bases. V lost 2 bases, J lost 8 bases, and 10 bases lay in between. The CDR3 is made up of 14 amino acids. CDR1 SGHVS and CDR2 FNYEAQ come from the germline V gene. The CDR3 bases are TGTGCCAGCAGCTTAAATCAAGGGGATTCACCCCTCCACTTT. This codes for CASSLNQGDSPLHF.

CDR3 coding DNA: TGCGCCAGCAGCTTACCAGGGGAACGCGAGCAGTACTTC. Translating it yields CASSLPGEREQYF. The chain links TRBV5-1 to TRBJ2-7; weak D call: TRBD1 (6 bases). The length of the CDR3 is 13 residues. V shed 2 bases and J shed 6 bases, with 12 bases lying between them. Germline CDR1 reads SGHRS; CDR2 reads YFSETQ.

This rearrangement joins TRBV18 to TRBJ1-5; no firm D call. The germline V gene has CDR1 KGHSH and CDR2 LQKENI. This CDR3 has 13 residues. Trimming shortened V by 3 bases and J by 6 bases, and 9 bases separated the two germline ends. The CDR3: CASSPASGQPQHF. Written as DNA, the CDR3 is TGTGCCAGCTCACCGGCGTCGGGTCAGCCCCAGCATTTT. Full variable domain (outside the CDR3, taken from reference TRBV18 and TRBJ1-5): NAGVMQNPRHLVRRRGQEARLRCSPMKGHSHVYWYRQLPEEGLKFMVYLQKENIIDESGMPKERFSAEFPKEGPSILRIQQVVRGDSAAYFCASSPASGQPQHFGDGTRLSIL.

The chain combines TRBV5-1 with TRBJ2-1; the D gene is possibly TRBD1 (6 bases). From germline, CDR1 is SGHRS and CDR2 YFSETQ. CDR3 length: 15 amino acids. V was clipped by 6 bases and J by 0 bases, with 13 bases between them. CDR3 sequence reads: CASNRAGASYNEQFF. The CDR3 DNA reads TGCGCCAGCAATCGGGCAGGGGCCTCCTACAATGAGCAGTTCTTC.

This chain connects TRBV2 to TRBJ2-7; the match to TRBD2 covers 14 bases. Germline V lookup: CDR1 SNHLY, CDR2 FYNNEI. The J segment lost 7 bases and the V segment lost 5 bases, leaving 4 bases of the junction unmatched. The CDR3 is 14 residues long. The CDR3 sequence is CASSLRTSGGEQYF. The CDR3 coding sequence is TGTGCCAGCAGTCTCCGGACTAGCGGGGGGGAGCAGTACTTC.

This chain uses TRBV2 with TRBJ1-1, with D possibly matching TRBD1 (5 bases). CDR3 length: 13 amino acids. Trimming shortened V by 4 bases and J by 4 bases, and 10 bases separated the two germline ends. Germline V CDR1 and CDR2: SNHLY, FYNNEI. The CDR3 region has the DNA TGTGCCAGCAGTGTGGGGGGAGGCACTGAAGCTTTCTTT. Its translation is CASSVGGGTEAFF.